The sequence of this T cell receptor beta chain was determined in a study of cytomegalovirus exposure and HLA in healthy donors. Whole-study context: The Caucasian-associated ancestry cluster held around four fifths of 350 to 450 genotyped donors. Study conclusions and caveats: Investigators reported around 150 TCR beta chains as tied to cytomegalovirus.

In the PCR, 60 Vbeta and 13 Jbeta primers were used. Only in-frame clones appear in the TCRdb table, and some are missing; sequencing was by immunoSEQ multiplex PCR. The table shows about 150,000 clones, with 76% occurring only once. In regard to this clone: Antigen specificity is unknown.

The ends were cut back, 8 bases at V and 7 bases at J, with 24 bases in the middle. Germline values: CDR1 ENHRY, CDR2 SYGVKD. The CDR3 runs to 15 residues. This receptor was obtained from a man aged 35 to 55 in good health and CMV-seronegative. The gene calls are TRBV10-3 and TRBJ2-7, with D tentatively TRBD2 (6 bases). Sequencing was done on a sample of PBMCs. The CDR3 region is CAIASLSGGVGEQYF. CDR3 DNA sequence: TGTGCCATCGCCTCTCTGTCCGGGGGTGTGGGGGAGCAGTACTTC.